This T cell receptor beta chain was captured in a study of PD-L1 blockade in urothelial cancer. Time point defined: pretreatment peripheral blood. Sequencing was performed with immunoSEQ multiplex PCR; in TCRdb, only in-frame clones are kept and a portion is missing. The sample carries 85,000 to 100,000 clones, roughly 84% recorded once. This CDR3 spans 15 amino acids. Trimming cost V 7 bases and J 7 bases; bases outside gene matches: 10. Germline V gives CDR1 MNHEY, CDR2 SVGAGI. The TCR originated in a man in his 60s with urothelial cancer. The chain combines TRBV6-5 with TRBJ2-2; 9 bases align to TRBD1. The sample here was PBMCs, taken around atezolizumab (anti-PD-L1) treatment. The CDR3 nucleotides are TGTGCCAGCACCTCACAGGGGGCCGTGGGCGGGGAGCTGTTTTTT. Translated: CASTSQGAVGGELFF.